This T cell receptor (beta chain) was identified during a study of blood T cell repertoires in COVID-19. On the study more broadly: Some COVID-19 samples were acute and others convalescent; all came from the United States, Italy and Spain. T cells, B-cell-depleted T cells, or PBMCs provided the cDNA or gDNA that served as material.

Some clones are missing from TCRdb's copy, which holds only in-frame ones; the method was immunoSEQ multiplex PCR. The data hold more than 70,000 clones, with approximately 78% observed a single time. The sample was peripheral blood. The sequence was obtained from a human donor in a cohort sampled during active COVID-19.

This chain's CDR3 is CASSRSGDSYGYTF. In nucleotides, the CDR3 is TGCGCCAGCAGCCGCTCGGGAGATTCCTATGGCTACACCTTC. The chain recombines TRBV5-1 with TRBJ1-2; no clear D gene. The germline V gene has CDR1 SGHRS and CDR2 YFSETQ. This CDR3 comprises 14 residues. V was cut by 4 bases and J by 4 bases, with 14 bases left in between. Based on the CDR3 plus reference TRBV5-1 and TRBJ1-2, the full variable domain is KAGVTQTPRYLIKTRGQQVTLSCSPISGHRSVSWYQQTPGQGLQFLFEYFSETQRNKGNFPGRFSGRQFSNSRSEMNVSTLELGDSALYLCASSRSGDSYGYTFGSGTRLTVV.